Listed below are T cell receptor beta chains from one sample, sequenced in a study of molecular identifiers for immune sequencing clone quantification. TCRdb itself ran the PCR reads through MiXCR, one entry per CDR3 protein. The sample holds 600,000 to 650,000 distinct CDR3 sequences, 15% to 20% seen once. The sequencing input was naive CD8+ T cells from blood, with Jurkat cell RNA spiked in. Every receptor here comes from a human donor in good health. Some libraries in this study had Jurkat cell RNA spiked in. Both conserved end residues are part of each CDR3. D genes are given only for firm matches. For some rows the clone size is stated as once, few or many, or as a class when expanded; others skip it.

clone_size: many
d_call: .
v_call: TRBV7-9
j_call: TRBJ2-1
cdr3_nt: TGTGCCAGCAGCCACCCGAATGAGCAGTTCTTC
cdr3_aa: CASSHPNEQFF

clone_size: .
d_call: .
v_call: TRBV4-1
j_call: TRBJ2-3
cdr3_nt: TGCGCCTGCAGCCCAAACTTAAATACGCAGTATTTT
cdr3_aa: CACSPNLNTQYF

clone_size: many
d_call: .
v_call: TRBV5-5
j_call: TRBJ2-2
cdr3_nt: TGTGCCAGCAGCCCGTACGGGCCAGCGAACACCGGGGAGCTGTTTTTT
cdr3_aa: CASSPYGPANTGELFF

clone_size: many
d_call: .
v_call: TRBV4-2
j_call: TRBJ2-7
cdr3_nt: TGTGCCAGCAGCCAAGAAGGGCAGCCCGGGGACGAGCAGTACTTC
cdr3_aa: CASSQEGQPGDEQYF

clone_size: .
d_call: .
v_call: TRBV2
j_call: TRBJ2-3
cdr3_nt: TGTGCCAGCAGTGCGGGGTTCAGGTCTCTCACTGGCACAGATACGCAGTATTTT
cdr3_aa: CASSAGFRSLTGTDTQYF

clone_size: many
d_call: TRBD2
v_call: TRBV9
j_call: TRBJ2-2
cdr3_nt: TGTGCCAGTAGCGGGGAGCGCACCGGGGAGCTGTTTTTT
cdr3_aa: CASSGERTGELFF

clone_size: many
d_call: TRBD2
v_call: TRBV14
j_call: TRBJ2-2
cdr3_nt: TGTGCCAGCAGCCCGTTAGCGGGGCTAAACACCGGGGAGCTGTTTTTT
cdr3_aa: CASSPLAGLNTGELFF

clone_size: once
d_call: TRBD2
v_call: TRBV19
j_call: TRBJ2-3
cdr3_nt: TGTGCCAGTAGTATTGGACTAGCGGGGTCAGATACGCAGTATTTT
cdr3_aa: CASSIGLAGSDTQYF

clone_size: many
d_call: .
v_call: TRBV19
j_call: TRBJ1-1
cdr3_nt: TGTGCCAGTAGTTGGACATCGGGAGGGACTGAAGCTTTCTTT
cdr3_aa: CASSWTSGGTEAFF

clone_size: many
d_call: TRBD1
v_call: TRBV27
j_call: TRBJ2-6
cdr3_nt: TGTGCCAGCAGTAACAGGGGGGCCGGGGCCAACGTCCTGACTTTC
cdr3_aa: CASSNRGAGANVLTF

clone_size: .
d_call: .
v_call: TRBV19
j_call: TRBJ2-7
cdr3_nt: TGTGCCAGTAGTCCCCTCGGAGGGCGGCGCTCCTACGAGCAGTACTTC
cdr3_aa: CASSPLGGRRSYEQYF

clone_size: many
d_call: .
v_call: TRBV4-3
j_call: TRBJ2-1
cdr3_nt: TGCGCCAGCAGCCAAGATTTGGGCCAGTACAATGAGCAGTTCTTC
cdr3_aa: CASSQDLGQYNEQFF

clone_size: few
d_call: TRBD2
v_call: TRBV30
j_call: TRBJ2-1
cdr3_nt: TGTGCCTGGAGTGGACCGGGACTAGCGGGAGGGCCGTGGGAGCAGTTCTTC
cdr3_aa: CAWSGPGLAGGPWEQFF

clone_size: few
d_call: .
v_call: TRBV5-4
j_call: TRBJ2-7
cdr3_nt: TGTGCCAGCAGCTACGGAACTCAAATCTACGAGCAGTACTTC
cdr3_aa: CASSYGTQIYEQYF

clone_size: many
d_call: .
v_call: TRBV7-6
j_call: TRBJ1-4
cdr3_nt: TGTGCCAGCAGCTTTACAGACAACTATAATGAAAAACTGTTTTTT
cdr3_aa: CASSFTDNYNEKLFF

clone_size: many
d_call: .
v_call: TRBV27
j_call: TRBJ1-1
cdr3_nt: TGTGCCAGCAGTTTCAACATGAACACTGAAGCTTTCTTT
cdr3_aa: CASSFNMNTEAFF

clone_size: many
d_call: TRBD2
v_call: TRBV12-3/TRBV12-4
j_call: TRBJ2-3
cdr3_nt: TGTGCCAGCAGTCCCCGCGGGGGTCTCACAGATACGCAGTATTTT
cdr3_aa: CASSPRGGLTDTQYF

clone_size: many
d_call: .
v_call: TRBV24-1
j_call: TRBJ2-1
cdr3_nt: TGTGCCACCAGTGATTTGGAGTCAAGCTCCTACAATGAGCAGTTCTTC
cdr3_aa: CATSDLESSSYNEQFF

clone_size: .
d_call: .
v_call: TRBV27
j_call: TRBJ2-1
cdr3_nt: TGTGCCAGCAGTTTCGGCCGGAGCTCCTACAATGAGCAGTTCTTC
cdr3_aa: CASSFGRSSYNEQFF

clone_size: .
d_call: .
v_call: TRBV4-3
j_call: TRBJ2-1
cdr3_nt: TGCGCCAGCAGCCGAATGACTAACTCCTACAATGAGCAGCTCTTC
cdr3_aa: CASSRMTNSYNEQLF

clone_size: many
d_call: TRBD1
v_call: TRBV5-4
j_call: TRBJ1-2
cdr3_nt: TGTGCCAGCAGCGTGAAGTGGGACAGTAACTATGGCTACACCTTC
cdr3_aa: CASSVKWDSNYGYTF

clone_size: few
d_call: .
v_call: TRBV30
j_call: TRBJ1-2
cdr3_nt: TGTGCCTGGGGGAACTATGGCTACACCTTC
cdr3_aa: CAWGNYGYTF

clone_size: .
d_call: .
v_call: TRBV2
j_call: TRBJ2-7
cdr3_nt: TGTGCCAGCAGTGAAGACCAGACCTACGAGCAGTACTTC
cdr3_aa: CASSEDQTYEQYF

clone_size: .
d_call: TRBD1
v_call: TRBV10-3
j_call: TRBJ1-4
cdr3_nt: TGTGCCATCAGTGGGACAGGGTCCGGTGAAAAACTGTTTTTT
cdr3_aa: CAISGTGSGEKLFF

clone_size: .
d_call: TRBD2
v_call: TRBV20-1
j_call: TRBJ2-5
cdr3_nt: TGCAGTGCAAGACAACTCTCGGGACTAGCGGGAGTTGGAGGGCCTCAAGAGACCCAGTACTTC
cdr3_aa: CSARQLSGLAGVGGPQETQYF

clone_size: many
d_call: .
v_call: TRBV10-3
j_call: TRBJ2-3
cdr3_nt: TGTGCCATCAGGGTCACAGATACGCAGTATTTT
cdr3_aa: CAIRVTDTQYF